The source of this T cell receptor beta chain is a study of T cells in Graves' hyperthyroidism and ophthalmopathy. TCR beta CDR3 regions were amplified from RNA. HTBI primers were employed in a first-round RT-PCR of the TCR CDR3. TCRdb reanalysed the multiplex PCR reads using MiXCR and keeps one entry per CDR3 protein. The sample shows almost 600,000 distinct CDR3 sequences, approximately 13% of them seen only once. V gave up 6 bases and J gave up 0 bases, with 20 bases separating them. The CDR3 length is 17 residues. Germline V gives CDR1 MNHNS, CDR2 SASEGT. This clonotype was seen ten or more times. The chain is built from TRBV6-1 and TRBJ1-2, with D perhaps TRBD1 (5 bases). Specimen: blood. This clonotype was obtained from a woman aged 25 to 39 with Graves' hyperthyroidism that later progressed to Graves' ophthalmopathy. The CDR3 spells CASRPPQGVTANYGYTF. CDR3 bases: TGTGCCAGCAGGCCCCCCCAGGGAGTTACTGCTAACTATGGCTACACCTTC.